What follows describes a single TCR beta chain. The junction had 11 bases not matched to a gene; V was cut back by 3 bases and J by 6 bases. CDR1 SGHRS and CDR2 YFSETQ come from the germline V gene. The CDR3 runs to 16 residues. The sample is drawn from a study of cytomegalovirus exposure and HLA in healthy donors. PCR employed 60 Vbeta and 13 Jbeta primers. Profiled with immunoSEQ multiplex PCR; TCRdb holds only in-frame clones, not every one. The listing contains roughly 190,000 clones. The genes are TRBV5-1 and TRBJ1-1; 10 nucleotides agree with TRBD1. This clonotype was obtained from a man younger than 40 in good health and CMV-seronegative. The sample taken for sequencing was PBMCs. This chain's CDR3 is CASSSTDRGGRSEAFF. DNA of the CDR3: TGCGCCAGCAGCTCGACGGACAGGGGGGGTAGGTCTGAAGCTTTCTTT.